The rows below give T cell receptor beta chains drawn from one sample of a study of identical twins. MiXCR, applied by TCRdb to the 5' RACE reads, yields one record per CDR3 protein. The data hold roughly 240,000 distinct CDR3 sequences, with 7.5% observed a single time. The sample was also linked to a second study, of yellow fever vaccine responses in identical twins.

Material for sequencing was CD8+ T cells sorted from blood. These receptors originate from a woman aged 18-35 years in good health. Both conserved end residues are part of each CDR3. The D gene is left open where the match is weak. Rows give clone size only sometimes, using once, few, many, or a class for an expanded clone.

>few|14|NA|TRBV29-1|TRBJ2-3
CSVDSGKSTDTQYF
TGCAGCGTTGATAGCGGAAAAAGCACAGATACGCAGTATTTT
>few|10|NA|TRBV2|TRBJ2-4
CASRGDIQYF
TGTGCCAGCAGAGGAGACATTCAGTACTTC
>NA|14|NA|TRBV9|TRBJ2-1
CASSPLMWGNEQFF
TGTGCCAGCAGCCCCCTCATGTGGGGCAATGAGCAGTTCTTC
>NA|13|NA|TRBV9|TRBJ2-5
CASSAGSQETQYF
TGTGCCAGCAGCGCCGGGTCCCAAGAGACCCAGTACTTC
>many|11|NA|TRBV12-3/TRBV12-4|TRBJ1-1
CASSINTEAFF
TGTGCCAGCAGTATAAACACTGAAGCTTTCTTT
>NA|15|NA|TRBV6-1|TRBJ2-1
CASTPYGRGYNEQFF
TGTGCCAGCACCCCGTACGGGAGAGGGTACAATGAGCAGTTCTTC
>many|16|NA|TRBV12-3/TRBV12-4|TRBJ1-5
CASSLEGLYSNQPQHF
TGTGCCAGCAGTTTAGAGGGGCTTTATAGCAATCAGCCCCAGCATTTT
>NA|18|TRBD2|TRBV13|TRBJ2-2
CASSTRSGGETGTGELFF
TGTGCCAGCAGCACGCGTAGCGGGGGAGAAACGGGCACCGGGGAGCTGTTTTTT
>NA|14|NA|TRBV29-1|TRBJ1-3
CSVGTADSGNTIYF
TGCAGCGTTGGGACTGCCGACTCTGGAAACACCATATATTTT
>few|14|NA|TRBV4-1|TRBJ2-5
CASSQGGERETQYF
TGCGCCAGCAGCCAAGGAGGGGAACGGGAGACCCAGTACTTC
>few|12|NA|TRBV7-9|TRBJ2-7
CASSPPGREQYF
TGTGCCAGCAGCCCTCCGGGTCGCGAGCAGTACTTC
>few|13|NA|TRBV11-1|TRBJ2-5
CASSLKGFETQYF
TGTGCCAGCAGCTTAAAGGGGTTCGAGACCCAGTACTTC
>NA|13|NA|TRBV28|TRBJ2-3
CASSTGITDTQYF
TGTGCCAGCAGTACGGGAATCACAGATACGCAGTATTTT
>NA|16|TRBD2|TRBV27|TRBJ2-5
CASSLIRASGQETQYF
TGTGCCAGCAGTTTAATTCGTGCTAGCGGCCAAGAGACCCAGTACTTC
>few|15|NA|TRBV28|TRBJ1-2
CASTIQGQMGGGYTF
TGTGCCAGCACCATACAGGGACAAATGGGCGGTGGCTACACCTTC
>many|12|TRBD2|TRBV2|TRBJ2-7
CASRTSVDEQYF
TGTGCCAGCAGGACTAGCGTCGACGAGCAGTACTTC
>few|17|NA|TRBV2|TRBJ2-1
CASSARGRPTPYNEQFF
TGTGCCAGCAGTGCCAGAGGCAGGCCGACCCCTTACAATGAGCAGTTCTTC
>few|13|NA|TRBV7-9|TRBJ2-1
CVSSLGGWDEQFF
TGTGTCAGCAGCTTGGGCGGGTGGGATGAGCAGTTCTTC
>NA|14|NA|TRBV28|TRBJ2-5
CASSEETVQETQYF
TGTGCCAGCAGTGAAGAGACAGTCCAAGAGACCCAGTACTTC
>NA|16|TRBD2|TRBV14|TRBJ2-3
CASSQAGGGSTDTQYF
TGTGCCAGCAGCCAAGCCGGGGGAGGGTCCACAGATACGCAGTATTTT
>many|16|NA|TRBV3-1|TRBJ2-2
CASSPLGQTNTGELFF
TGTGCCAGCAGCCCCCTAGGGCAGACGAACACCGGGGAGCTGTTTTTT
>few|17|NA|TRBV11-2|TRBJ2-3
CASSFPLAGTPTDTQYF
TGTGCCAGCAGCTTCCCCCTTGCCGGGACACCAACAGATACGCAGTATTTT
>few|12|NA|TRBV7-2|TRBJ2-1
CASSWRNNEQFF
TGTGCCAGCAGCTGGAGGAACAATGAGCAGTTCTTC
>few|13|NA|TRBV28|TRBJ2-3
CASKGPFTDTQYF
TGTGCCAGCAAGGGGCCCTTCACAGATACGCAGTATTTT
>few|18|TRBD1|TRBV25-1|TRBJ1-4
CASSDPGQDSSRGEKLFF
TGTGCCAGCAGTGATCCGGGACAGGATAGTAGTAGGGGGGAAAAACTGTTTTTT
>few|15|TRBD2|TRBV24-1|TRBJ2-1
CATSDPTSDNNEQFF
TGTGCCACCAGTGACCCGACTAGCGATAACAATGAGCAGTTCTTC
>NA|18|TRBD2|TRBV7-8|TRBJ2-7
CASSSYGTRSVATYEQYF
TGTGCCAGCAGCTCATATGGGACTAGGAGCGTGGCCACCTACGAGCAGTACTTC
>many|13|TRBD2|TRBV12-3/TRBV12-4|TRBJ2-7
CASRTSASYEQYF
TGTGCCAGCAGAACTAGCGCCTCCTACGAGCAGTACTTC
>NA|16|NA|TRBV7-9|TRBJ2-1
CASSPPDRVSAGEQFF
TGTGCCAGCAGCCCACCTGATAGAGTTTCGGCGGGTGAGCAGTTCTTC
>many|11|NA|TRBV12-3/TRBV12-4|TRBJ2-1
CASCEGDEQFF
TGTGCCAGCTGTGAAGGGGATGAGCAGTTCTTC
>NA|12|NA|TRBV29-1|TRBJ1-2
CSVDAAWGGYTF
TGCAGCGTTGATGCCGCCTGGGGTGGCTACACCTTC
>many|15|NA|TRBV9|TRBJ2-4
CASSVEGREANIQYF
TGTGCCAGCAGCGTAGAAGGCAGGGAAGCAAACATTCAGTACTTC